This T cell receptor beta chain was sequenced in a study of blood T cell repertoires in COVID-19. About the study: Spain, Italy and the United States supplied samples that represented acute and convalescent COVID-19. T cells, B-cell-depleted T cells, or PBMCs supplied cDNA or gDNA.

The length of the CDR3 is 13 residues. Trimming removed 9 bases at V and 0 bases at J, with 10 bases between. Germline CDR1 is LNHNV and CDR2 is YYDKDF (reference sequence). Sequencing used immunoSEQ multiplex PCR; TCRdb keeps in-frame clones, though not all of them. The table shows about 140,000 clones, with approximately 81% occurring only once. This sequence was found in a human donor with acute or convalescent COVID-19. The donor label of this sample is uncertain. The V call is TRBV15, the J call TRBJ2-3, with D uncertain. Source material: peripheral blood. CDR3 nucleotides: TGTGCCACGATGGCGGAGAGCACAGATACGCAGTATTTT. Its translation: CATMAESTDTQYF.